The clone carrying this T cell receptor (beta chain) has more than one count but fewer than ten. Antigen specificity is unknown. The record originates from a study of OX40 agonist ivuxolimab in advanced cancers. Study-level information: A mean age of roughly 60 years, range about 20 to 85, was recorded, and roughly 80% were male. The study's findings and limits: No determination was made of the antigen specificity of the expanded peripheral T cells.

This table comes from immunoSEQ multiplex PCR, and its TCRdb copy is limited to in-frame clones, with some not included. The sample has roughly 70,000 clones; 85% are singletons. Baseline, cycle 4 day 1, and cycle 7 day 1 were the blood sampling points. V was shortened by 1 base and J by 6 bases, with 12 bases between the two germline ends. This CDR3 region has 15 residues. Germline CDR1 reads SGHAT; CDR2 reads FQNNGV. The chain has TRBV11-2 and TRBJ2-2, with a tentative D call TRBD1 (6 bases). This clonotype originated in an adult with an advanced solid tumor such as melanoma, head and neck, liver or kidney cancer. The sample here was CD4+ or CD8+ T cells sorted from blood, taken in a trial of the OX40 agonist ivuxolimab. CDR3: CASSLAGERAGELFF. The CDR3 DNA reads TGTGCCAGCAGCTTAGCAGGGGAAAGGGCCGGGGAGCTGTTTTTT.